Detailed here is one TCR beta chain. The antigen remains undetermined. Trimming removed 3 bases at V and 2 bases at J, with 11 bases between. This CDR3 has 14 residues. Germline V CDR1 and CDR2: LNHDA, SQIVND (reference sequence). The PCR had 60 Vbeta and 13 Jbeta primers. Sequencing used immunoSEQ multiplex PCR; TCRdb keeps in-frame clones, though not all of them. This sample carries about 140,000 clones, around four fifths of them seen once, and the ten largest clones take around 3%. The sample belongs to a study of cytomegalovirus exposure and HLA in healthy donors. Whole-study results and caveats: TCR beta sequences reportedly predicted the HLA-A and HLA-B alleles of most subjects accurately.

What was sequenced was PBMCs. V usage is TRBV19 and J usage is TRBJ2-7; D not certain. The source of this sequence is a female donor in good health and CMV-seronegative. DNA for the CDR3: TGTGCCAGTAGTATTGACGCAGGCCCCTACGAGCAGTACTTC. Translated, it gives CASSIDAGPYEQYF.